The 2 T cell receptor beta chains listed next were all sequenced from one sample in a study of Ad26.COV2.S vaccination and SARS-CoV-2 variants. Treatment: around 19 received Ad26.COV2.S at low or high dose, single or two shots; 5 received placebo; per-sample allocation not given. Samples were taken on day 63 after the first vaccine or placebo injection. The table came from immunoSEQ multiplex PCR; TCRdb's copy has only in-frame clones and leaves some out. The table shows under 550,000 clones, with roughly 90% occurring only once. Specimen: peripheral blood, collected in a trial of Ad26.COV2.S vaccine versus placebo. These TCRs come from a person aged 18 to 65 who received the Ad26.COV2.S COVID-19 vaccine or a placebo.

J is TRBJ2-1 and V is TRBV5-6; TRBD2 matches at 8 bases. CDR3 length: 15 amino acids. V lost 3 bases, J lost 5 bases, and 7 bases stayed unmatched. Per germline, CDR1 SGHDT and CDR2 YYEEEE. In DNA form, the CDR3 reads TGTGCCAGCAGCTCACTAGCGGCGGGGAACAATGAGCAGTTCTTC. It yields the protein CASSSLAAGNNEQFF.

The chain carries TRBV11-1 and TRBJ2-7, with 9 bases aligning to TRBD1. Germline CDR1 and CDR2: SGHAT and FQDESV (reference sequence). Trimming at V came to 5 bases and at J to 4 bases, leaving 6 bases not matched to a gene. CDR3 length equals 14 residues. The chain's CDR3 is CASSHHRGPYEQYF. Written as DNA, the CDR3 is TGTGCCAGCAGCCACCACAGGGGGCCGTACGAGCAGTACTTC.